This T cell receptor (beta chain) was recorded in a study of preoperative IRX-2 immunotherapy in early breast cancer. This CDR3 region has 19 residues. The germline V gene has CDR1 LNHDA and CDR2 SQIVND (reference sequence). V trimming: 1 base; J trimming: 0 bases; junction bases outside the gene matches: 10. Sequencing used immunoSEQ multiplex PCR; TCRdb keeps in-frame clones, though not all of them. The sample carries tens of thousands of clones, approximately 96% recorded once. The treatment denotes: preoperative locoregional IRX-2 cytokine immunotherapy. This phase Ib study tested locoregional IRX-2 cytokine immunotherapy given before surgery.

The specimen was tumor tissue, collected after IRX-2 immunotherapy. The receptor was isolated from a human donor with breast cancer. This chain connects TRBV19 to TRBJ2-1, with 9 bases that match TRBD2. In nucleotides, the CDR3 is TGTGCCAGTAGTATAGGGCCCTCTCGACTAGCGGACTCCTACAATGAGCAGTTCTTC. Its protein product is CASSIGPSRLADSYNEQFF.